This T cell receptor beta chain was identified in a study of graft-versus-host responses after intestinal transplantation. Germline V CDR1 and CDR2: SGHNT, YYREEE (reference sequence). Trimming left V 4 bases short and J 0 bases short, with 8 bases between. The CDR3 totals 14 residues. This table comes from immunoSEQ multiplex PCR, and its TCRdb copy is limited to in-frame clones, with some not included. The repertoire consists of 15,000 to 20,000 clones, with roughly 40% occurring once and the leading ten covering approximately 2%. The study, taken as a whole, reports: High graft-versus-host to host-versus-graft T cell clonal ratios marked allografts of patients with graft-donor macrochimerism. Recipient-marrow GvH clones were detected, some having first appeared in ileum or blood.

Following the reaction, CD3+CD4+ and CD3+CD8+ responders that were proliferating and CFSE-low underwent sorting. Sample: alloreactive CD4+ T cells from a mixed lymphocyte reaction culture, taken before transplantation. Subset in this sample: CFSE-low proliferating T cells sorted from approximately six-day pre-transplant mixed lymphocyte reaction (GvH or HvG direction). The TCR comes from a human patient who was an organ donor for intestinal transplantation. The V gene is TRBV5-4, the J gene TRBJ2-1, with a tentative D call TRBD2 (6 bases). For the CDR3, the DNA is TGTGCCAGCAGCCTCGGGGGCTCCTACAATGAGCAGTTCTTC. Its translation is CASSLGGSYNEQFF.